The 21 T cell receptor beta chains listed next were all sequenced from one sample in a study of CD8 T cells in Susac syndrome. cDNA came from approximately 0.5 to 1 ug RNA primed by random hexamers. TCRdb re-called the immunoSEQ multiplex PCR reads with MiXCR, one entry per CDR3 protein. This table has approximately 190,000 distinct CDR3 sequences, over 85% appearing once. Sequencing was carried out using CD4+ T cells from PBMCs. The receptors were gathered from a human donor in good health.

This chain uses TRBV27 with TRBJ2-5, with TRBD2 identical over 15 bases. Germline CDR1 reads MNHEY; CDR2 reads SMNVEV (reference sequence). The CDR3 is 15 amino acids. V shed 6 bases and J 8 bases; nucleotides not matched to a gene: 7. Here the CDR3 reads CASRFLGLAGGTQYF. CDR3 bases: TGTGCCAGCAGATTCTTGGGACTAGCGGGGGGTACCCAGTACTTC.

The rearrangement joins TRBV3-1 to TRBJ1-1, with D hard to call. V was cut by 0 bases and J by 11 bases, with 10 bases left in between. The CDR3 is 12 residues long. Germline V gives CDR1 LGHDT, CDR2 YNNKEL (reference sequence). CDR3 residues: CASSQDPTNAFF. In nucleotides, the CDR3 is TGTGCCAGCAGCCAAGATCCTACTAACGCTTTCTTT.

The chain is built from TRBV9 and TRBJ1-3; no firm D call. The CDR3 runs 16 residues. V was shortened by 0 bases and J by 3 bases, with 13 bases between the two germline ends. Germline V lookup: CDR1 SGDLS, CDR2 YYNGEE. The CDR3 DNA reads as TGTGCCAGCAGCGTAGAGAGTCAGACCTTTGGAAACACCATATATTTT. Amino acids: CASSVESQTFGNTIYF.

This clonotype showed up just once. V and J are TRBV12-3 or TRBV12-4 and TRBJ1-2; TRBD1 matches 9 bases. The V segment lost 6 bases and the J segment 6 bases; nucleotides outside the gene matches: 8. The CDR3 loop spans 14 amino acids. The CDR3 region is CASSAPGTGHGYTF. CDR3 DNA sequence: TGTGCCAGCAGCGCTCCTGGGACAGGGCATGGCTACACCTTC.

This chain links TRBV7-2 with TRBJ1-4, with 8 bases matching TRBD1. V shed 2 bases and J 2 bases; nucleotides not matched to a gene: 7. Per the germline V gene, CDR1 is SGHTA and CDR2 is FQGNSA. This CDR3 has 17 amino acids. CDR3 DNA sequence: TGTGCCAGCAGCTTATCCCGGGACAGGATCACTAATGAAAAACTGTTTTTT. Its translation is CASSLSRDRITNEKLFF. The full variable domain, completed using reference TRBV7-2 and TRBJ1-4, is GAGVSQSPSNKVTEKGKDVELRCDPISGHTALYWYRQSLGQGLEFLIYFQGNSAPDKSGLPSDRFSAERTGGSVSTLTIQRTQQEDSAVYLCASSLSRDRITNEKLFFGSGTQLSVL.

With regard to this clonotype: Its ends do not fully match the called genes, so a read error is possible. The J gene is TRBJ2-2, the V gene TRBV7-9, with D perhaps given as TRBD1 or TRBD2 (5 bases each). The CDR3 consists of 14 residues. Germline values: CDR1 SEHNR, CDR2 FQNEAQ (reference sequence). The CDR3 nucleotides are TGTGCCAGCAGCTTACAGGGTTACACCGGGGAGCCGTTTTTT. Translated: CASSLQGYTGEPFF.

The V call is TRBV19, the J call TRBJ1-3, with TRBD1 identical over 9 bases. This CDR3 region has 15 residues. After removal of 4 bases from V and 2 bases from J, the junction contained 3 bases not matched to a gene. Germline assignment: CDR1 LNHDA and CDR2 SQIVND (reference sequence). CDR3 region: CASSNRDRAGNTIYF. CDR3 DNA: TGTGCCAGTAGTAACCGGGACAGGGCTGGAAACACCATATATTTT.

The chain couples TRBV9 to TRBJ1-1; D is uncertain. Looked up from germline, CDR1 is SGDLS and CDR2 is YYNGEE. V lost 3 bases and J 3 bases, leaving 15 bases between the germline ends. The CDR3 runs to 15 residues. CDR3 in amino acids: CASSAFEGHDTEAFF. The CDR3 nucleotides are TGTGCCAGCAGCGCGTTTGAGGGCCACGACACTGAAGCTTTCTTT.

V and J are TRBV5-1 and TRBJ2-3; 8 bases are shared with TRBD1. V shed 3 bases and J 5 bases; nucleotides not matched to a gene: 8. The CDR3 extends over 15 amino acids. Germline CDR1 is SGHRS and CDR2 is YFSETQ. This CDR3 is CASSSTGVGRDTQYF. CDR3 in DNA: TGCGCCAGCAGCTCGACAGGGGTCGGGAGAGATACGCAGTATTTT.

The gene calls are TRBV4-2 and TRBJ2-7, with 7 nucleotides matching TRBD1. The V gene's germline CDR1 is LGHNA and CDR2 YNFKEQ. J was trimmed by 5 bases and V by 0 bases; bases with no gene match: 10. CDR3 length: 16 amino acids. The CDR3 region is CASSQEGRQGWHEQYF. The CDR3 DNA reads TGTGCCAGCAGCCAAGAGGGGAGACAGGGTTGGCACGAGCAGTACTTC.

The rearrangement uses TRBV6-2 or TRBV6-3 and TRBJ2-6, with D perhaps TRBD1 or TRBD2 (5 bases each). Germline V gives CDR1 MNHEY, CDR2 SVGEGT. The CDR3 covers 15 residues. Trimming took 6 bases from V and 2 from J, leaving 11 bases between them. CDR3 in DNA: TGTGCCAGCAGCTCTTTGGGGGCTGGGGCCAACGTCCTGACTTTC. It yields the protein CASSSLGAGANVLTF.

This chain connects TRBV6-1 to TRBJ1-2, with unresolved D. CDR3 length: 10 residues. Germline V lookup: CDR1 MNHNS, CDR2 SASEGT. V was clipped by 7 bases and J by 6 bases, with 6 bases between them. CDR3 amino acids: CASTDDGYTF. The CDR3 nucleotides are TGTGCCAGCACCGACGATGGCTACACCTTC.

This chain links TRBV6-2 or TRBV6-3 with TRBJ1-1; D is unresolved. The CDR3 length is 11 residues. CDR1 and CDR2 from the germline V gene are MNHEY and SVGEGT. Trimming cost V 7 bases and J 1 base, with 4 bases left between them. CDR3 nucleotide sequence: TGTGCCAGCAACCGGAACACTGAAGCTTTCTTT. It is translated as CASNRNTEAFF.

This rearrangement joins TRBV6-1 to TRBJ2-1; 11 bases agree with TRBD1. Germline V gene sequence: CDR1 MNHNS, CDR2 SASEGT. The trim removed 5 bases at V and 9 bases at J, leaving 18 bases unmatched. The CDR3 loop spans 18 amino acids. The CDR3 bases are TGTGCCAGCAGTCGTTCCCGATCAAGGACAGGGGGCTCCAGTGAGCAGTTCTTC. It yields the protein CASSRSRSRTGGSSEQFF.

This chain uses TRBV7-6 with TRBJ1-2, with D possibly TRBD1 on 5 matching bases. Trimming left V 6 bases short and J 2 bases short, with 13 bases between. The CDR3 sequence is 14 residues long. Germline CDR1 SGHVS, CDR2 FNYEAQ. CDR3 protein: CASSPGSLNYGYTF. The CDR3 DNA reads TGTGCCAGCAGTCCAGGGTCGTTGAACTATGGCTACACCTTC.

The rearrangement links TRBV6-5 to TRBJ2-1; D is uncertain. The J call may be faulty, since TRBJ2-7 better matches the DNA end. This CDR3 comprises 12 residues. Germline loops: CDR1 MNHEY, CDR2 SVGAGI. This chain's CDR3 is CASSSLGFEQYF. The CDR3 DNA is TGTGCCAGCAGTTCCTTGGGGTTCGAGCAGTACTTC.

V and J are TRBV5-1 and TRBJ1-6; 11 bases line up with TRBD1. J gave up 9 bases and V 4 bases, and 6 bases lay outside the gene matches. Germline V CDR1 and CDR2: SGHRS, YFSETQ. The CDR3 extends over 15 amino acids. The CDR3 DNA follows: TGCGCCAGCAGCGGACAGGGGGCTGCAGGTTCACCCCTCCACTTT. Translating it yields CASSGQGAAGSPLHF. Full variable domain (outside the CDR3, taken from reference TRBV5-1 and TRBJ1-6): KAGVTQTPRYLIKTRGQQVTLSCSPISGHRSVSWYQQTPGQGLQFLFEYFSETQRNKGNFPGRFSGRQFSNSRSEMNVSTLELGDSALYLCASSGQGAAGSPLHFGNGTRLTVT.

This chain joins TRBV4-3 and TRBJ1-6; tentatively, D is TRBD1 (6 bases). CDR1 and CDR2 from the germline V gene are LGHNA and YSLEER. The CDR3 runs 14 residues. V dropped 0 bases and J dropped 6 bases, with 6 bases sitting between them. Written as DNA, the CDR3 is TGCGCCAGCAGCCAAGAGGGGGCTAATTCACCCCTCCACTTT. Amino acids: CASSQEGANSPLHF.

The CDR3 nucleotides read TGTGCCAGCAGCCCACACCCAGGGGGTTTATACGAGCAGTACTTC. Protein sequence: CASSPHPGGLYEQYF. The chain has TRBV7-3 and TRBJ2-7, with 7 nucleotides matching TRBD1. Germline CDR1 and CDR2: SGHTA and FQGTGA. This CDR3 contains 15 residues. The ends lost 5 bases at V and 4 bases at J; junction bases unmatched: 11. Full variable domain (rest looked up from reference TRBV7-3 and TRBJ2-7): GAGVSQTPSNKVTEKGKYVELRCDPISGHTALYWYRQSLGQGPEFLIYFQGTGAADDSGLPNDRFFAVRPEGSVSTLKIQRTERGDSAVYLCASSPHPGGLYEQYFGPGTRLTVT.

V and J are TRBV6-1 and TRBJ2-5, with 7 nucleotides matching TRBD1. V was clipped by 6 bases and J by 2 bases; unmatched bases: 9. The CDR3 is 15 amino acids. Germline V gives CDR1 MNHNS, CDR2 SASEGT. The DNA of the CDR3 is TGTGCCAGCAGATGGGTTGGACAGGTACAAGAGACCCAGTACTTC. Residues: CASRWVGQVQETQYF.

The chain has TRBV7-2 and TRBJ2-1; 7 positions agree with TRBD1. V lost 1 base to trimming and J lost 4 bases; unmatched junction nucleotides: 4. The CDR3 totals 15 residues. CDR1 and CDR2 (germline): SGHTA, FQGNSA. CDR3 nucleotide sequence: TGTGCCAGCAGCTTAGGGACAGGCAAATACAATGAGCAGTTCTTC. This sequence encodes CASSLGTGKYNEQFF.